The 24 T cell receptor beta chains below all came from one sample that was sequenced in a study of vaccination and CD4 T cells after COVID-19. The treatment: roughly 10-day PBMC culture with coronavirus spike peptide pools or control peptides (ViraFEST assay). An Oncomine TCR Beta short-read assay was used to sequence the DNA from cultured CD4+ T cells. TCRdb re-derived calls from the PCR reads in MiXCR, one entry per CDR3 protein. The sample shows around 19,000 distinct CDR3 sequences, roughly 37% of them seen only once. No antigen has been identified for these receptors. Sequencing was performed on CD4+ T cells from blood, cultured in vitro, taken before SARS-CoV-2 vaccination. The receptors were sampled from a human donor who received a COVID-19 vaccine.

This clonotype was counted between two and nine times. CDR3 sequence: CASSYLLSGNTIYF. The DNA for the CDR3 is TGTGCCAGCAGTTACCTACTCTCTGGAAACACCATATATTTT. The chain couples TRBV6-5 to TRBJ1-3; unclear D gene. The CDR3 spans 14 residues. The V gene lost 2 bases and the J gene lost 0 bases, with 5 bases spanning the gap. Germline V gene sequence: CDR1 MNHEY, CDR2 SVGAGI.

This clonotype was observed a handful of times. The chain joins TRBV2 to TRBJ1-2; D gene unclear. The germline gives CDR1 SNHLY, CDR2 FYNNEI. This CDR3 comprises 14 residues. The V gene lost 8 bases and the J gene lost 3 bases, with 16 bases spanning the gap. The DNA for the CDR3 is TGTGCCAGCGTTCGGGTCTTGCGTGACTATGGCTACACCTTC. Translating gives CASVRVLRDYGYTF.

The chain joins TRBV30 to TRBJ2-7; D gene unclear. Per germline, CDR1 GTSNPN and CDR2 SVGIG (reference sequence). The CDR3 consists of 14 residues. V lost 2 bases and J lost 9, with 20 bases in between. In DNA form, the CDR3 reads TGTGCCTGGAGTCCGATGGACGGATATCCTCGGCAGTACTTC. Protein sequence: CAWSPMDGYPRQYF.

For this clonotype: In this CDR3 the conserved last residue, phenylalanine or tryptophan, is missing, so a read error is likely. The CDR3 coding sequence is TGTGCCTCTTGCCCGGGACTAGCCTCCAATGAGCAGTTCTCC. Translation: CASCPGLASNEQFS. The gene calls are TRBV19 and TRBJ2-1; 9 positions match TRBD2. Germline values: CDR1 LNHDA, CDR2 SQIVND (reference sequence). With V trimmed by 11 bases and J by 6 bases, 11 bases remained unmatched. This CDR3 has 14 amino acids.

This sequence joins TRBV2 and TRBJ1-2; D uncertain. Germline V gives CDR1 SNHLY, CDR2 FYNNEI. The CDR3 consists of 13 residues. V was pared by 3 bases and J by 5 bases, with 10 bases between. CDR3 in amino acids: CASSDGRRYGYTF. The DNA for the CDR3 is TGTGCCAGCAGTGACGGTAGGAGATATGGCTACACCTTC.

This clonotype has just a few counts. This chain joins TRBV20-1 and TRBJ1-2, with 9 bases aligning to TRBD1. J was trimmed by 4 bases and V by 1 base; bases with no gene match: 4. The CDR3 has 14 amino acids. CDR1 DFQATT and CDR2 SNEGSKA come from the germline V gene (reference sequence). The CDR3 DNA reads TGCAGTGCTAGAGGCACAGGGGGCGGCTATGGCTACACCTTC. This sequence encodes CSARGTGGGYGYTF.

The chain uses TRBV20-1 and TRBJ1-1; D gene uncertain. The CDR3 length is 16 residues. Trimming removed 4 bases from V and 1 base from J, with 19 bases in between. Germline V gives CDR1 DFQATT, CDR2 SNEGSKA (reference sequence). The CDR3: CSAKPVEGHRNTEAFF. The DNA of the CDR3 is TGCAGTGCTAAACCTGTCGAGGGCCACAGGAACACTGAAGCTTTCTTT.

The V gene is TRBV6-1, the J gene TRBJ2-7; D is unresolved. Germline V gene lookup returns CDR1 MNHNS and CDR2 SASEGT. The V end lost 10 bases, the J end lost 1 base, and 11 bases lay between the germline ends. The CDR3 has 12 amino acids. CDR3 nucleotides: TGTGCCACTCGGGCCTTGTCCTACGAGCAGTACTTC. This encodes CATRALSYEQYF.

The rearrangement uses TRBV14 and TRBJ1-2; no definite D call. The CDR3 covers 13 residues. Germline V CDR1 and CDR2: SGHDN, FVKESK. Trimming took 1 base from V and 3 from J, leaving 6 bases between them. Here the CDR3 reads CASSQGWDYGYTF. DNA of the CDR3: TGTGCCAGCAGCCAAGGGTGGGACTATGGCTACACCTTC.

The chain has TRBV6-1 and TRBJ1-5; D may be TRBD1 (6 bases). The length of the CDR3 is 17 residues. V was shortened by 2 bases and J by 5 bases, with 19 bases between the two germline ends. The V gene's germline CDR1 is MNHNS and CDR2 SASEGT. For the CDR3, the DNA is TGTGCCAGCAGTGAACCGGCGTTACGGGGGCTCGATCAGCCCCAGCATTTT. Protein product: CASSEPALRGLDQPQHF.

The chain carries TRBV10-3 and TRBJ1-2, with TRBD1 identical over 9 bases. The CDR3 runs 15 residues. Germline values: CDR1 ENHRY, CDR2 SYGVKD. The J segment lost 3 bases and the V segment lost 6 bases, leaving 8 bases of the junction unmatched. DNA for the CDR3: TGTGCCATCAGCGGGGACAGGGAGGTTGACTATGGCTACACCTTC. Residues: CAISGDREVDYGYTF.

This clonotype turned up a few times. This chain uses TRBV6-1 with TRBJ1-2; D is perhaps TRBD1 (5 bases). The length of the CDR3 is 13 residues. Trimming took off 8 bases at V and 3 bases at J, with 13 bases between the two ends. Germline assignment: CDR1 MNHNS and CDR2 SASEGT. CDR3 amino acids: CASSPTRDYGYTF. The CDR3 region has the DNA TGTGCCAGCTCCCCGACCAGGGACTATGGCTACACCTTC.

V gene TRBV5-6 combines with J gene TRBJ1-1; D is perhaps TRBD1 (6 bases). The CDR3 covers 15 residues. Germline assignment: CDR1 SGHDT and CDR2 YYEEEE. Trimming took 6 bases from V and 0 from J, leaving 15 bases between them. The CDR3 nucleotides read TGTGCCAGCACCGCGGAAGGGGGTTTGAACACTGAAGCTTTCTTT. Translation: CASTAEGGLNTEAFF.

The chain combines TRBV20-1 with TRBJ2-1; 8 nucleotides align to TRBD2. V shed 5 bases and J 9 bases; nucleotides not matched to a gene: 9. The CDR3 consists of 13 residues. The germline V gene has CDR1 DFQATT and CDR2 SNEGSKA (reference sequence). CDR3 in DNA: TGCAGTGCTCGGGAGGGGGGGGTACGTGAGCAGTTCTTC. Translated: CSAREGGVREQFF.

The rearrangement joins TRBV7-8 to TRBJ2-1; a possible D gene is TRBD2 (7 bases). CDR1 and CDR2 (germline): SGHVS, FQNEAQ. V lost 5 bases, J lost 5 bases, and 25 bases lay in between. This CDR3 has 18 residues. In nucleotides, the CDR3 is TGTGCCAGCAGCCAATCCCTCGTAGGGGGGGCAGTCCACAATGAGCAGTTCTTC. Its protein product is CASSQSLVGGAVHNEQFF.

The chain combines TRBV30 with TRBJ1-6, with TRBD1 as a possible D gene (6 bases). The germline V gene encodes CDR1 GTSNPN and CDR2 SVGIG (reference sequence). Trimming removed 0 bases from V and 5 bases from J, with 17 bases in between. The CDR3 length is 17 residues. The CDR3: CAWSVIVFRTDNSPLHF. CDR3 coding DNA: TGTGCCTGGAGTGTAATCGTGTTTAGGACAGATAATTCACCCCTCCACTTT.

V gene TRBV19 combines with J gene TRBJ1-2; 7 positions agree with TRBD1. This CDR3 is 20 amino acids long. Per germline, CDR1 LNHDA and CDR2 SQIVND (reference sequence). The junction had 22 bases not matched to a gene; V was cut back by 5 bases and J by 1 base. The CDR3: CASSRNVWTGLDNLNYGYTF. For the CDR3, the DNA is TGTGCCAGTAGTCGGAACGTTTGGACAGGCCTCGACAACCTTAACTATGGCTACACCTTC. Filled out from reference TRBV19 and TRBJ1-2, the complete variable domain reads DGGITQSPKYLFRKEGQNVTLSCEQNLNHDAMYWYRQDPGQGLRLIYYSQIVNDFQKGDIAEGYSVSREKKESFPLTVTSAQKNPTAFYLCASSRNVWTGLDNLNYGYTFGSGTRLTVV.

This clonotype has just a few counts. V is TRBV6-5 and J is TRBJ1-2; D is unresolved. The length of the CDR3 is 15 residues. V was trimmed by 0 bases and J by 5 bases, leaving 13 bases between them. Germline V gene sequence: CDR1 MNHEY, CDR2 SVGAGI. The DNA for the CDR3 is TGTGCCAGCAGTTACTCGGTCGTCAGGTTTTATGGCTACACCTTC. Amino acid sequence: CASSYSVVRFYGYTF.

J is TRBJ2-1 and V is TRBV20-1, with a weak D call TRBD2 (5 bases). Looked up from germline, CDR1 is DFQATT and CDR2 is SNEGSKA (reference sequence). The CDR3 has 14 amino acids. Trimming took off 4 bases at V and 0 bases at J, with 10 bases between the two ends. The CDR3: CSAISGSSYNEQFF. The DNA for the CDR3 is TGCAGTGCTATCTCGGGGAGCTCCTACAATGAGCAGTTCTTC.

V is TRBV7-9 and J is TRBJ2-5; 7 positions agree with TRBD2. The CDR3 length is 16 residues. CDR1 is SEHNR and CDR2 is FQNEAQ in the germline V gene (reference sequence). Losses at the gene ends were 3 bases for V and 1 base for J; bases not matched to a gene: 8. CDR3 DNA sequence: TGTGCCAGCAGCTTTAGTAGACTAGCCATCCAAGAGACCCAGTACTTC. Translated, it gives CASSFSRLAIQETQYF.

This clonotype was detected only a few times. CDR3 DNA sequence: TGTGCCAGCAGCCTCAGACTAGCGGGGACCTCAACCTACGAGCAGTACTTC. Residues: CASSLRLAGTSTYEQYF. The J gene is TRBJ2-7, the V gene TRBV7-8; 11 bases match TRBD2. This CDR3 has 17 residues. CDR1 is SGHVS and CDR2 is FQNEAQ in the germline V gene. Trimming took 5 bases from V and 2 from J; bases not matched to a gene: 11. Full variable domain (remainder filled in from reference TRBV7-8 and TRBJ2-7): GAGVSQSPRYKVAKRGQDVALRCDPISGHVSLFWYQQALGQGPEFLTYFQNEAQLDKSGLPSDRFFAERPEGSVSTLKIQRTQQEDSAVYLCASSLRLAGTSTYEQYFGPGTRLTVT.

The CDR3 sequence is CASRRQGANGYTF. The DNA of the CDR3 is TGTGCCAGTCGTCGACAGGGGGCTAATGGCTACACCTTC. This sequence joins TRBV19 and TRBJ1-2; 10 bases are shared with TRBD1. Germline lookup yields CDR1 LNHDA and CDR2 SQIVND (reference sequence). V was clipped by 8 bases and J by 6 bases; unmatched bases: 6. The length of the CDR3 is 13 residues.

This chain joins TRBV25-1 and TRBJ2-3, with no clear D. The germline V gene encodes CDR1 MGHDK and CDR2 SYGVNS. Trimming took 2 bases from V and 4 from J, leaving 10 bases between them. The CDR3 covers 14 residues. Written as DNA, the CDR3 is TGTGCCAGCAGTGAACGCTGGGCCGCAGATACGCAGTATTTT. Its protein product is CASSERWAADTQYF.

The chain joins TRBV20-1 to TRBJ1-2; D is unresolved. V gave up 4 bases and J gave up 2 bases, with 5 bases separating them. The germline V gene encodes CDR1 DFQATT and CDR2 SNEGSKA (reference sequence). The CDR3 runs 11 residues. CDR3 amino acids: CSAKGNYGYTF. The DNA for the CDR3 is TGCAGTGCTAAGGGAAACTATGGCTACACCTTC.